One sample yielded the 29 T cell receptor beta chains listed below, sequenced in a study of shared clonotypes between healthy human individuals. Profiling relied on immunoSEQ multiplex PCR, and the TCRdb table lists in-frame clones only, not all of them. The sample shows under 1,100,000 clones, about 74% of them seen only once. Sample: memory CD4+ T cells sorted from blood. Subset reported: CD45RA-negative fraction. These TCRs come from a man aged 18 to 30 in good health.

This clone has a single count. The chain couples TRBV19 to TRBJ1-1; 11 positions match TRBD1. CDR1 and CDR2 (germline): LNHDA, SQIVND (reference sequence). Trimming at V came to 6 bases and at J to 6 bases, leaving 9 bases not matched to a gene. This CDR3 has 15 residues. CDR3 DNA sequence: TGTGCCAGTAGCAGTCCCGGGACAGGGGGGGCTGAAGCTTTCTTT. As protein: CASSSPGTGGAEAFF.

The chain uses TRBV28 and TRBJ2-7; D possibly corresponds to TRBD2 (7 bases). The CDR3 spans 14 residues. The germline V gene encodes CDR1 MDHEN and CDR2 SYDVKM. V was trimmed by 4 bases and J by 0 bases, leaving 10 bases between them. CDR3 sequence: CASSWGGGSYEQYF. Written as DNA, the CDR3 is TGTGCCAGCAGTTGGGGAGGGGGCTCCTACGAGCAGTACTTC.

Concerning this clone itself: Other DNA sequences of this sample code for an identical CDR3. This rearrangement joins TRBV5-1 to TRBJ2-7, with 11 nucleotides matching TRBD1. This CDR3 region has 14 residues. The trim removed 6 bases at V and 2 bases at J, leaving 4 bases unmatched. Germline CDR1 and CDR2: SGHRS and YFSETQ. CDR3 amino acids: CASTPGQGAYEQYF. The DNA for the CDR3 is TGCGCCAGCACCCCGGGACAGGGGGCCTACGAGCAGTACTTC.

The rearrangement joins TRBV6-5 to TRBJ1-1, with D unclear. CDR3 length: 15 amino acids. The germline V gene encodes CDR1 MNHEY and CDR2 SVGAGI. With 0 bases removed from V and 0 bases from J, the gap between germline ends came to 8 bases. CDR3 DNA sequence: TGTGCCAGCAGTTACTCGCCAGCCTTGAACACTGAAGCTTTCTTT. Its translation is CASSYSPALNTEAFF.

CDR3 nucleotides: TGTGCCAGCATCGATAGTACAGCAAACACTGAAGCTTTCTTT. Translating it yields CASIDSTANTEAFF. The genes are TRBV2 and TRBJ1-1; D call uncertain. The CDR3 is 14 amino acids. The ends were cut back, 7 bases at V and 2 bases at J, with 14 bases in the middle. Germline CDR1 SNHLY, CDR2 FYNNEI.

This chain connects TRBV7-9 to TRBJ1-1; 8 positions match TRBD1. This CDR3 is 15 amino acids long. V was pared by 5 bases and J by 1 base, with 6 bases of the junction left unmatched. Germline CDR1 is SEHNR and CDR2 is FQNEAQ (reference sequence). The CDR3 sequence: CASSPLTGANTEAFF. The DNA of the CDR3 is TGTGCCAGCAGCCCTCTGACAGGGGCGAACACTGAAGCTTTCTTT. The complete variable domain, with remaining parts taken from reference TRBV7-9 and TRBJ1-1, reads DTGVSQNPRHKITKRGQNVTFRCDPISEHNRLYWYRQTLGQGPEFLTYFQNEAQLEKSRLLSDRFSAERPKGSFSTLEIQRTEQGDSAMYLCASSPLTGANTEAFFGQGTRLTVV.

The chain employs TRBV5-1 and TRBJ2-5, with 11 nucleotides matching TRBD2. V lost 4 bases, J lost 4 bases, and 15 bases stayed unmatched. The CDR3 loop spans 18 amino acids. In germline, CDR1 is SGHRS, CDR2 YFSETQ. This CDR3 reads CASSPSQGSGGAGETQYF. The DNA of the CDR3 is TGCGCCAGCAGCCCCTCACAGGGTAGCGGGGGGGCTGGAGAGACCCAGTACTTC.

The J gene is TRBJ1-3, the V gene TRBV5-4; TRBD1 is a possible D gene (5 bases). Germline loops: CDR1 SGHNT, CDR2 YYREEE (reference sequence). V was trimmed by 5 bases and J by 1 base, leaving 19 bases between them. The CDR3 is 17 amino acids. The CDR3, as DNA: TGTGCCAGCAGTTCTGCTTCTGGGGCCTCTTCTGGAAACACCATATATTTT. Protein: CASSSASGASSGNTIYF.

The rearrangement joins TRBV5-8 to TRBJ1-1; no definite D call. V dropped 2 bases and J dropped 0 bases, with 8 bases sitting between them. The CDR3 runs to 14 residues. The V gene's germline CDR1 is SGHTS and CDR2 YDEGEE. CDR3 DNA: TGTGCCAGCAGCTTCCGGGGAATGAACACTGAAGCTTTCTTT. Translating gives CASSFRGMNTEAFF.

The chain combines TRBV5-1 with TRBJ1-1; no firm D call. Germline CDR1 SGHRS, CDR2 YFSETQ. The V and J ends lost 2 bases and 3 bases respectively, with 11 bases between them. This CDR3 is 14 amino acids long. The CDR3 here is CASSFQRPDTEAFF. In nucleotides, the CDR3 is TGCGCCAGCAGCTTTCAGCGGCCCGACACTGAAGCTTTCTTT.

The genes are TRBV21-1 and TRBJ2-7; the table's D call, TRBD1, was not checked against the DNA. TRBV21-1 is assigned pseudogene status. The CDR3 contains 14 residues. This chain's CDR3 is CASSETGETYEQYF. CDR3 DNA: TGTGCCAGCAGCGAGACAGGTGAAACCTACGAGCAGTACTTC.

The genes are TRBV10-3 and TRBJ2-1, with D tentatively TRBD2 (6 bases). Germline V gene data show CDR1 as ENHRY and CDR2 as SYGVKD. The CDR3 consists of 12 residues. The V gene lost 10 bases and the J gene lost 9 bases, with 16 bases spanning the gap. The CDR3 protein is CATFGRGREQFF. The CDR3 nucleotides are TGTGCCACCTTCGGGAGAGGTCGTGAGCAGTTCTTC.

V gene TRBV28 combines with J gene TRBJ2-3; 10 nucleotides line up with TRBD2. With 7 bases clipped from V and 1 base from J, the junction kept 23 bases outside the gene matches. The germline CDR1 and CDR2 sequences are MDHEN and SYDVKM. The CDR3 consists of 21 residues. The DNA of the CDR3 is TGTGCCAGCACCAAGTGGGGCGGGAGCGGGGGGGCCGAGGGAGGCACAGATACGCAGTATTTT. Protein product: CASTKWGGSGGAEGGTDTQYF.

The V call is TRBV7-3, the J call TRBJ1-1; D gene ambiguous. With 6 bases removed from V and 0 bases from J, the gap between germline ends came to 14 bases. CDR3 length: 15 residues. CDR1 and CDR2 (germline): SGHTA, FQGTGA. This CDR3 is CASSPTRTVNTEAFF. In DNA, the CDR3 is TGTGCCAGCAGTCCCACTCGGACTGTGAACACTGAAGCTTTCTTT. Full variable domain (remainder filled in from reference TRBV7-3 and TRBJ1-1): GAGVSQTPSNKVTEKGKYVELRCDPISGHTALYWYRQSLGQGPEFLIYFQGTGAADDSGLPNDRFFAVRPEGSVSTLKIQRTERGDSAVYLCASSPTRTVNTEAFFGQGTRLTVV.

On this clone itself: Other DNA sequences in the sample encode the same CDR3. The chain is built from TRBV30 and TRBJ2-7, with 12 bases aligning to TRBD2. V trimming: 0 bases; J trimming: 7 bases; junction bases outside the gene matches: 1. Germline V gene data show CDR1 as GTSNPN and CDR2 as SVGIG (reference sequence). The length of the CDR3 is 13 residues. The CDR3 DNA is TGTGCCTGGAGTGTTGGACTAGCGGGAGAGCAGTACTTC. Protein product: CAWSVGLAGEQYF.

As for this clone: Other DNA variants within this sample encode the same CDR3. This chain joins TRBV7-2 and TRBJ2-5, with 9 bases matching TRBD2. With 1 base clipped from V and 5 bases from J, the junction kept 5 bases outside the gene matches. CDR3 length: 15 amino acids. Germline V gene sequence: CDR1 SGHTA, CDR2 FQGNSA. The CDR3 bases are TGTGCCAGCAGCTTAGGTGGCGGGAGGGGGGAGACCCAGTACTTC. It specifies CASSLGGGRGETQYF.

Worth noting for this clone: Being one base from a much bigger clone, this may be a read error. The CDR3 DNA follows: TGTGCCAGCGCTATCTTTGCTAACTATGGCTACACCTTC. Its protein product is CASAIFANYGYTF. This sequence joins TRBV5-6 and TRBJ1-2; D is undetermined. Trimming removed 7 bases from V and 0 bases from J, with 10 bases in between. CDR3 length equals 13 residues. Germline V gene data show CDR1 as SGHDT and CDR2 as YYEEEE.

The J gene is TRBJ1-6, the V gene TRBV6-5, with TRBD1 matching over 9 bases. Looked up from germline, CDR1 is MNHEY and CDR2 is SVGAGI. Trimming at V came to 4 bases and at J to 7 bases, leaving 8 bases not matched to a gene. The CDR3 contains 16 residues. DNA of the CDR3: TGTGCCAGCAGTTCGGGACAGGGATCTGGAAATTCACCCCTCCACTTT. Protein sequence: CASSSGQGSGNSPLHF.

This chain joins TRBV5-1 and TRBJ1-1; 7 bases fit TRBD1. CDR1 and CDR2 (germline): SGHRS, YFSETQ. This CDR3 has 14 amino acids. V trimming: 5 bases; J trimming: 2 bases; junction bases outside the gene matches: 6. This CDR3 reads CASSVTGLNTEAFF. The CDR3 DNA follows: TGCGCCAGCAGTGTGACAGGGCTTAACACTGAAGCTTTCTTT.

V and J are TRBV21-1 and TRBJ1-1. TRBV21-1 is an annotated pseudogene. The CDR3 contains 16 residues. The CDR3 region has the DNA TGTGCCAGCACCCTCGTCCGCGGGGGCGAGGACACTGAAGCTTTCTTT. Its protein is CASTLVRGGEDTEAFF.

CDR3 loop: CASSKEEGTHQETQYF. For the CDR3, the DNA is TGTGCCAGCAGCAAAGAGGAGGGGACCCACCAAGAGACCCAGTACTTC. This rearrangement joins TRBV21-1 to TRBJ2-5; the table gives TRBD2 as D, unverified against the DNA. TRBV21-1 is deemed a pseudogene. The CDR3 has 16 residues.

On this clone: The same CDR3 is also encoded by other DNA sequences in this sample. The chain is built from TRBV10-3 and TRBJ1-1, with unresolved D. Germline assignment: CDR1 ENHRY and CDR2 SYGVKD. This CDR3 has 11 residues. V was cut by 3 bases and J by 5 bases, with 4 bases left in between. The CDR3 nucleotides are TGTGCCATCAGTGAAGATACTGAAGCTTTCTTT. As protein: CAISEDTEAFF.

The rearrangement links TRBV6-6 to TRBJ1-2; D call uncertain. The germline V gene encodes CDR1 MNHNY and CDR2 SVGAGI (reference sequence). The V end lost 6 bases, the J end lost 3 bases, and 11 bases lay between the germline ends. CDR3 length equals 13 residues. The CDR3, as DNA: TGTGCCAGCAGAGTAGACAACGACTATGGCTACACCTTC. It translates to CASRVDNDYGYTF.

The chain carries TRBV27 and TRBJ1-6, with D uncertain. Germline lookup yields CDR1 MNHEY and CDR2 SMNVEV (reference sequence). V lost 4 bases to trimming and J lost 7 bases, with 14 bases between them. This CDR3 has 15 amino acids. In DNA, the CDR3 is TGTGCCAGCAGTTCTCCCGCGGTAGGGAATTCACCCCTCCACTTT. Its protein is CASSSPAVGNSPLHF.

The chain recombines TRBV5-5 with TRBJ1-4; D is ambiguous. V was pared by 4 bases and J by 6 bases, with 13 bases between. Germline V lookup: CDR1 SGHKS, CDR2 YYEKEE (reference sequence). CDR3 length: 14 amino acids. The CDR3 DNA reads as TGTGCCAGCAGCCAGACCATGTCAGATGAAAAACTGTTTTTT. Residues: CASSQTMSDEKLFF.

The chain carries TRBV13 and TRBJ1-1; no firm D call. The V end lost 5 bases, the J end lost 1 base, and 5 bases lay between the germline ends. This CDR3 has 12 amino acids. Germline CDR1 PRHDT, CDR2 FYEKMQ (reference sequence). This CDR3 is CASSRRNTEAFF. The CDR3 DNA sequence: TGTGCCAGCAGCCGCAGGAACACTGAAGCTTTCTTT.

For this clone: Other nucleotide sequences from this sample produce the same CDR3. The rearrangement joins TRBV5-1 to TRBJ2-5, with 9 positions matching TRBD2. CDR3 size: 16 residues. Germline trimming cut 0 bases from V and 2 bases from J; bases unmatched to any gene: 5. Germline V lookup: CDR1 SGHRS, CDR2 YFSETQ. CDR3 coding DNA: TGCGCCAGCAGCTTGGCCGGTAGCGGGGGTCAAGAGACCCAGTACTTC. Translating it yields CASSLAGSGGQETQYF.

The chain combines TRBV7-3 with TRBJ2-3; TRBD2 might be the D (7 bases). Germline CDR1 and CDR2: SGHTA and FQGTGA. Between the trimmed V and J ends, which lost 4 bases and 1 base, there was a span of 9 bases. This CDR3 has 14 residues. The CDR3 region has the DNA TGTGCCAGCAGCTCCGGGGGGCGCACAGATACGCAGTATTTT. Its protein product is CASSSGGRTDTQYF.

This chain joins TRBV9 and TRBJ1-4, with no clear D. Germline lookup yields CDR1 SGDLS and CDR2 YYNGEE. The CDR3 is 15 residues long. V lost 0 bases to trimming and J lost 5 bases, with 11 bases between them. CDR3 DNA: TGTGCCAGCAGCGTAGACCCCGGGGTGAATGAAAAACTGTTTTTT. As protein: CASSVDPGVNEKLFF.